Following are 11 T cell receptor beta chains from one sample sequenced in a study of blood T cells in healthy people across ages. Primed by a sample-barcoded 5' primer and a J-beta primer mix, a second PCR proceeded for 7 to 11 cycles. TCRdb analysed the 5' RACE reads with MiXCR anew, one entry per CDR3 protein. The sample records 1.8 million or so distinct CDR3 sequences, around 42% being singletons. Sequences were obtained from blood. The receptor source for this set is a human donor in good health.

This clonotype appeared many times. The chain joins TRBV7-9 to TRBJ1-2; a weak D match, TRBD1 (6 bases). Germline CDR1 reads SEHNR; CDR2 reads FQNEAQ (reference sequence). The CDR3 is 14 amino acids. V lost 3 bases, J lost 1 base, and 9 bases lay in between. The CDR3 sequence: CASSLGGLNYGYTF. The CDR3 nucleotides read TGTGCCAGCAGCTTGGGGGGCCTTAACTATGGCTACACCTTC. The full variable domain, with the rest looked up from reference TRBV7-9 and TRBJ1-2, is DTGVSQNPRHKITKRGQNVTFRCDPISEHNRLYWYRQTLGQGPEFLTYFQNEAQLEKSRLLSDRFSAERPKGSFSTLEIQRTEQGDSAMYLCASSLGGLNYGYTFGSGTRLTVV.

V is TRBV5-1 and J is TRBJ1-2; no definite D call. CDR3 size: 14 residues. Between the trimmed V and J ends, which lost 0 bases and 3 bases, there was a span of 9 bases. Germline assignment: CDR1 SGHRS and CDR2 YFSETQ. The CDR3 protein is CASSLASADYGYTF. The CDR3, as DNA: TGCGCCAGCAGCTTGGCCTCAGCCGACTATGGCTACACCTTC.

In regard to this clonotype: At one end, the junction sequence differs from germline, possibly due to a read error. The CDR3 nucleotides are TGCGGTGCTACCCCACCTGACAGACAGTACGAGCAGTACTTC. Protein sequence: CGATPPDRQYEQYF. V gene TRBV20-1 combines with J gene TRBJ2-7; a weak D match, TRBD1 (5 bases). CDR1 and CDR2 from the germline V gene are DFQATT and SNEGSKA (reference sequence). This CDR3 is 14 amino acids long.

This clonotype was seen once. This chain joins TRBV7-9 and TRBJ2-3; D is unclear. V lost 3 bases to trimming and J lost 2 bases, with 12 bases between them. Per germline, CDR1 SEHNR and CDR2 FQNEAQ (reference sequence). The CDR3 totals 15 residues. The CDR3 DNA follows: TGTGCCAGCAGCTTTGTATCACTCGACACAGATACGCAGTATTTT. This codes for CASSFVSLDTDTQYF. The whole variable domain, remainder taken from reference TRBV7-9 and TRBJ2-3, is DTGVSQNPRHKITKRGQNVTFRCDPISEHNRLYWYRQTLGQGPEFLTYFQNEAQLEKSRLLSDRFSAERPKGSFSTLEIQRTEQGDSAMYLCASSFVSLDTDTQYFGPGTRLTVL.

This clonotype appeared a few times. A read error may account for a junction end that differs from germline. J is TRBJ1-4 and V is TRBV15; D gene ambiguous. Per the germline V gene, CDR1 is LNHNV and CDR2 is YYDKDF (reference sequence). The CDR3 extends over 15 amino acids. CDR3 sequence (DNA): TGTGCCACCAACAGAGACCGAACCATTAATGAAAAACTGTTTTTT. Translation gives CATNRDRTINEKLFF.

This clonotype was picked up a small number of times. The rearrangement joins TRBV9 to TRBJ2-3; D is ambiguous. The V end lost 3 bases, the J end lost 6 bases, and 11 bases lay between the germline ends. CDR1 and CDR2 from the germline V gene are SGDLS and YYNGEE. This CDR3 comprises 13 residues. CDR3 in DNA: TGTGCCAGCAGCGCGGACCGGATCGATACGCAGTATTTT. Translated: CASSADRIDTQYF.

This chain uses TRBV7-2 with TRBJ2-2; D perhaps matches TRBD2 (6 bases). Germline lookup yields CDR1 SGHTA and CDR2 FQGNSA. This CDR3 region has 14 residues. Trimming stripped 2 bases from V and 4 bases from J, with 8 bases between. The CDR3 region has the DNA TGTGCCAGCAGCTTATGGGACTCCACCGGGGAGCTGTTTTTT. Amino acids: CASSLWDSTGELFF.

This sequence joins TRBV7-9 and TRBJ2-5; 10 bases are a match to TRBD2. CDR1 is SEHNR, CDR2 FQNEAQ, per germline (reference sequence). The V segment lost 5 bases and the J segment 7 bases; nucleotides outside the gene matches: 7. The CDR3 extends over 14 amino acids. The CDR3 DNA follows: TGTGCCAGCAGCATCGGACTAGCGGTTGGGACCCAGTACTTC. Protein sequence: CASSIGLAVGTQYF.

This clonotype was detected only a few times. The J gene is TRBJ2-3, the V gene TRBV20-1, with D tentatively TRBD2 (5 bases). This CDR3 region has 15 residues. Germline CDR1 and CDR2: DFQATT and SNEGSKA (reference sequence). The V end was cut by 6 bases, the J end by 3 bases, with 19 bases between. This CDR3 reads CSAFTVGRITDTQYF. CDR3 DNA: TGCAGTGCCTTTACTGTGGGGAGAATAACAGATACGCAGTATTTT.

The chain combines TRBV10-3 with TRBJ2-3, with D unclear. The germline V gene has CDR1 ENHRY and CDR2 SYGVKD. The germline V and J ends were trimmed by 6 bases and 8 bases, with 9 bases remaining between them. The CDR3 is made up of 11 amino acids. CDR3 sequence: CAIRSDRTQYF. In DNA, the CDR3 is TGTGCCATCAGGAGTGATCGTACGCAGTATTTT.

The gene calls are TRBV20-1 and TRBJ2-1; D possibly corresponds to TRBD2 (6 bases). The CDR3 has 16 amino acids. Trimming pared 1 base from V and 1 base from J, leaving 14 bases between. Germline-derived CDR1 and CDR2 are DFQATT and SNEGSKA (reference sequence). CDR3 in amino acids: CSARVGGVPSYNEQFF. The CDR3 DNA reads TGCAGTGCTAGAGTGGGCGGGGTGCCATCCTACAATGAGCAGTTCTTC.